The rows below give T cell receptor beta chains drawn from one sample of a study of blood T cell repertoires in COVID-19. Repertoires were generated with immunoSEQ multiplex PCR, while TCRdb's copy carries only in-frame clones and drops some. Of about 470,000 clones in the sample, around 87% were seen once. The sample comprised PBMCs or T cells enriched from blood (not recorded which). All receptors derive from a woman younger than 35 who had recovered from COVID-19. The CDR3 runs from the conserved cysteine through the conserved F or W. The order of the fields is CDR3 length, V gene, D gene, J gene, CDR3 protein. The D gene is left open where the match is weak.

12,TRBV30,-,TRBJ1-1,CAGKPGGTEAFF
15,TRBV19,TRBD1,TRBJ1-6,CASSRGQAYNSPLHF
15,TRBV5-6,TRBD1,TRBJ1-1,CASSLSQGREELAFF
18,TRBV28,TRBD1,TRBJ1-4,CASSLVPGGGYTNEKLFF
12,TRBV13,-,TRBJ1-1,CASSLGTTEAFF
18,TRBV6-1,TRBD2,TRBJ2-3,CASSAMGLAGGETDTQYF
12,TRBV19,-,TRBJ1-2,CASSMRDYGYTF
18,TRBV7-9,TRBD1,TRBJ1-1,CASSSTRTGGGSSTEAFF
16,TRBV4-1,-,TRBJ2-3,CASSQGRVITTDTQYF
17,TRBV4-1,-,TRBJ1-6,CASSQEWANSYNSPLHF
15,TRBV28,TRBD1,TRBJ1-2,CASSVDRIDPYGYTF
15,TRBV5-4,-,TRBJ1-4,CASSPGGTTNEKLFF
13,TRBV5-6,-,TRBJ2-1,CASSLSPGDEQFF
15,TRBV7-8,-,TRBJ1-1,CASSPRPRGDTEAFF
15,TRBV29-1,-,TRBJ1-2,CSAQTYSKGFYGYTF
14,TRBV9,-,TRBJ1-6,CASSVDPIDSPLHF
14,TRBV6-6,-,TRBJ2-7,CAISPSQSSYEQYF
15,TRBV5-4,TRBD2,TRBJ2-7,CASSLSGGGDSEQYF
14,TRBV15,TRBD1,TRBJ2-2,CATAGGSTTGELFF
13,TRBV4-1,TRBD1,TRBJ2-3,CASSQALGTVQHF
16,TRBV10-2,-,TRBJ2-7,CASSVSQLRAGYEQYF
15,TRBV19,-,TRBJ2-7,CASSQGPETVYEQYF
14,TRBV7-2,-,TRBJ2-2,CASRLSRNTGELFF
15,TRBV9,TRBD2,TRBJ2-3,CASSPLAGAPNTQYF
16,TRBV3-1/TRBV3-2,-,TRBJ1-6,CASSQAGEYYNSPLHF
15,TRBV7-2,TRBD1,TRBJ2-3,CASSPGQAAPDTQYF
15,TRBV30,-,TRBJ2-7,CAWTPWGRDSYEQYF
14,TRBV3-1/TRBV3-2,-,TRBJ1-1,CASSQEGGDTEAFF
13,TRBV5-6,-,TRBJ2-1,CASSLTAYNEQFF
16,TRBV28,TRBD1,TRBJ2-4,CASSASGTAAKNIQYF
13,TRBV20-1,-,TRBJ2-5,CSASYGFQETQYF
14,TRBV4-1,-,TRBJ1-1,CASSQSAGIGRAFF
15,TRBV19,-,TRBJ2-1,CASSIDSGHINEQFF
13,TRBV11-3,-,TRBJ2-5,CASSLLAAETQYF
15,TRBV11-2,TRBD2,TRBJ2-7,CASSLVGGRAYEQYF
16,TRBV28,-,TRBJ1-5,CASSPGGGGSNQPQHF
14,TRBV2,TRBD1,TRBJ2-3,CASSGTGYTDTQYF
19,TRBV6-2/TRBV6-3,TRBD2,TRBJ2-5,CASSPERKTSGGAQETQYF
12,TRBV3-1/TRBV3-2,-,TRBJ2-3,CASTGLTDTQYF
11,TRBV30,-,TRBJ1-1,CAWGQRTEAFF
17,TRBV4-1,-,TRBJ1-2,CASSPFDIPLANYGYTF
16,TRBV5-6,TRBD1,TRBJ1-4,CASSLFGTGGNEKLFF
13,TRBV12-3/TRBV12-4,-,TRBJ2-1,CASSFQTYNEQFF
15,TRBV28,TRBD2,TRBJ2-3,CASSSSSGGTDTQYF
17,TRBV19,TRBD1,TRBJ1-5,CASSLRRGTGTSQPQHF
14,TRBV5-1,-,TRBJ2-1,CASTLRGIYNEQFF
13,TRBV5-4,-,TRBJ2-7,CASSSGTPYEQYF
15,TRBV3-1/TRBV3-2,TRBD1,TRBJ1-3,CASSPRGHSGNTIYF
14,TRBV5-1,-,TRBJ2-1,CASSLGQSYNEQFF
14,TRBV7-3,TRBD1,TRBJ1-1,CASSRGQENTEAFF
13,TRBV27,-,TRBJ2-7,CASSQSVSYEQYF
14,TRBV5-1,-,TRBJ2-3,CASSRGTNTDTQYF